These 25 T cell receptor beta chains originate from one sample sequenced in a study of shared clonotypes between healthy human individuals. Sequenced by immunoSEQ multiplex PCR; TCRdb stores in-frame clones only, minus some. The sample consists of about 690,000 clones, less than 95% of them appearing once. Sequenced input: memory CD8+ T cells from PBMCs. Subset given: CD45RO+ cells pooled with CCR7-negative TemRA cells. These receptors all come from a man in his late teens or twenties in good health. Some clones in this sample may be carry-over from other donors' samples.

The chain recombines TRBV27 with TRBJ2-3, with D perhaps matching TRBD1 (6 bases). Deletions cut 4 bases from V and 1 base from J, with 15 bases between. CDR1 and CDR2 (germline): MNHEY, SMNVEV (reference sequence). The CDR3 length is 16 residues. This chain's CDR3 is CASSSSTGYGTDTQYF. For the CDR3, the DNA is TGTGCCAGCAGTTCCTCGACAGGATACGGCACAGATACGCAGTATTTT.

The chain joins TRBV4-1 to TRBJ1-1; D ambiguous. Between the trimmed V and J ends, which lost 0 bases and 5 bases, there was a span of 7 bases. This CDR3 has 13 amino acids. Germline CDR1 is MGHRA and CDR2 is YSYEKL. Written as DNA, the CDR3 is TGCGCCAGCAGCCAAGAGGGCGGGACTGAAGCTTTCTTT. Its protein product is CASSQEGGTEAFF.

The chain combines TRBV7-9 with TRBJ1-2, with a tentative D call TRBD1 (5 bases). CDR1 is SEHNR and CDR2 is FQNEAQ in the germline V gene (reference sequence). The CDR3 runs 16 residues. Deletions cut 5 bases from V and 4 bases from J, with 20 bases between. CDR3 coding DNA: TGTGCCAGCAGCCTCCCGTGGGGCAGAGAGATCTATGGCTACACCTTC. Translation gives CASSLPWGREIYGYTF.

The chain is built from TRBV11-1 and TRBJ2-7, with D possibly TRBD1 on 5 matching bases. V lost 5 bases and J 7 bases, leaving 18 bases between the germline ends. The CDR3 runs to 14 residues. CDR1 and CDR2 (germline): SGHAT, FQDESV (reference sequence). CDR3 sequence reads: CASSPRLGREEQYF. In DNA, the CDR3 is TGTGCCAGCAGCCCCCGGCTGGGGCGCGAAGAGCAGTACTTC. Filled out from reference TRBV11-1 and TRBJ2-7, the complete variable domain reads EAEVAQSPRYKITEKSQAVAFWCDPISGHATLYWYRQILGQGPELLVQFQDESVVDDSQLPKDRFSAERLKGVDSTLKIQPAELGDSAMYLCASSPRLGREEQYFGPGTRLTVT.

The rearrangement uses TRBV2 and TRBJ1-5; no clear D gene. The CDR3 is 16 residues long. The germline CDR1 and CDR2 sequences are SNHLY and FYNNEI. The germline V and J ends were trimmed by 2 bases and 1 base, with 12 bases remaining between them. The CDR3, as DNA: TGTGCCAGCAGTGAATCCCGTAGGGCCAGCAATCAGCCCCAGCATTTT. Its translation is CASSESRRASNQPQHF. The full variable domain, its missing parts supplied by reference TRBV2 and TRBJ1-5, is EPEVTQTPSHQVTQMGQEVILRCVPISNHLYFYWYRQILGQKVEFLVSFYNNEISEKSEIFDDQFSVERPDGSNFTLKIRSTKLEDSAMYFCASSESRRASNQPQHFGDGTRLSIL.

J is TRBJ2-1 and V is TRBV27, with D unresolved. V was trimmed by 5 bases and J by 6 bases, leaving 14 bases between them. The CDR3 is made up of 14 amino acids. The germline gives CDR1 MNHEY, CDR2 SMNVEV (reference sequence). In DNA form, the CDR3 reads TGTGCCAGCAGTCCACTACTGGGTTTCAATGAGCAGTTCTTC. Amino acid sequence: CASSPLLGFNEQFF.

The gene calls are TRBV5-5 and TRBJ2-3; D gene uncertain. V lost 0 bases to trimming and J lost 7 bases, with 9 bases between them. CDR1 SGHKS and CDR2 YYEKEE come from the germline V gene (reference sequence). The CDR3 length is 13 residues. CDR3 in amino acids: CASSLDLPHTQYF. CDR3 sequence (DNA): TGTGCCAGCAGCTTGGACCTTCCTCATACGCAGTATTTT.

A word on this clone: Other DNA sequences from this sample encode an identical CDR3 as well. V is TRBV27 and J is TRBJ1-1; no firm D call. V lost 0 bases to trimming and J lost 2 bases, with 4 bases between them. Germline V gene sequence: CDR1 MNHEY, CDR2 SMNVEV (reference sequence). The length of the CDR3 is 13 residues. CDR3 in amino acids: CASSLSLNTEAFF. CDR3 bases: TGTGCCAGCAGTTTATCCCTTAACACTGAAGCTTTCTTT.

This clone was recorded only once. V and J are TRBV6-1 and TRBJ1-1; D gene uncertain. This CDR3 spans 10 amino acids. CDR1 is MNHNS and CDR2 is SASEGT in the germline V gene. Trimming cost V 1 base and J 9 bases, with 3 bases left between them. The CDR3 here is CASSEVKAFF. Here the CDR3 DNA reads TGTGCCAGCAGTGAAGTGAAAGCTTTCTTT.

The chain uses TRBV23-1 and TRBJ2-3; 14 bases align to TRBD2. TRBV23-1 is known as an ORF, though its function is uncertain. The CDR3 consists of 17 residues. The junction had 10 bases not matched to a gene; V was cut back by 4 bases and J by 7 bases. The CDR3 reads CASSLRTSGRPAYTQYF. The CDR3 DNA sequence: TGCGCCAGCAGTCTACGGACTAGCGGGAGGCCAGCATATACGCAGTATTTT.

This chain joins TRBV2 and TRBJ1-2; tentative D call: TRBD1 (5 bases). The CDR3 extends over 15 amino acids. Between the trimmed V and J ends, which lost 1 base and 2 bases, there was a span of 11 bases. The germline gives CDR1 SNHLY, CDR2 FYNNEI. The CDR3 sequence is CASSEGVGGNYGYTF. The CDR3 region has the DNA TGTGCCAGCAGTGAAGGGGTGGGGGGAAACTATGGCTACACCTTC.

J is TRBJ2-7 and V is TRBV18; 10 nucleotides agree with TRBD2. Germline-derived CDR1 and CDR2 are KGHSH and LQKENI. The CDR3 is 18 amino acids. With 8 bases clipped from V and 1 base from J, the junction kept 17 bases outside the gene matches. The CDR3 here is CASTGGLLAGGASYEQYF. CDR3 in DNA: TGTGCCAGCACCGGAGGGTTATTAGCGGGAGGCGCATCCTACGAGCAGTACTTC.

The chain recombines TRBV7-6 with TRBJ1-1, with D possibly matching TRBD1 (5 bases). The germline CDR1 and CDR2 sequences are SGHVS and FNYEAQ. The CDR3 is made up of 16 amino acids. V lost 2 bases and J 0 bases, leaving 13 bases between the germline ends. Written as DNA, the CDR3 is TGTGCCAGCAGCTTATCGGGGGGATGGGTGAACACTGAAGCTTTCTTT. It yields the protein CASSLSGGWVNTEAFF.

The chain has TRBV7-2 and TRBJ1-2, with D hard to call. Germline V gene sequence: CDR1 SGHTA, CDR2 FQGNSA. V lost 5 bases and J 7 bases, leaving 20 bases between the germline ends. CDR3 size: 15 residues. CDR3 sequence (DNA): TGTGCCAGCAGCCTTGACCCGGGTGGCGGCGCTGGCTACACCTTC. This gives the protein CASSLDPGGGAGYTF.

This clone is a singleton in its sample. The chain links TRBV10-3 to TRBJ2-5; D gene unclear. Trimming removed 3 bases from V and 5 bases from J, with 28 bases in between. CDR3 size: 19 residues. Germline lookup yields CDR1 ENHRY and CDR2 SYGVKD. This chain's CDR3 is CAISDPPSVSDTYAETQYF. The DNA of the CDR3 is TGTGCCATCAGTGACCCCCCTTCTGTATCCGACACCTACGCGGAGACCCAGTACTTC.

V and J are TRBV10-3 and TRBJ2-7, with D perhaps TRBD2 (6 bases). This CDR3 is 13 amino acids long. The germline V gene encodes CDR1 ENHRY and CDR2 SYGVKD. V was trimmed by 3 bases and J by 4 bases, leaving 10 bases between them. In DNA form, the CDR3 reads TGTGCCATCAGTGATCACGGGGGTTACGAGCAGTACTTC. It is translated as CAISDHGGYEQYF.

V is TRBV9 and J is TRBJ1-1, with D possibly matching TRBD1 (5 bases). Germline CDR1 reads SGDLS; CDR2 reads YYNGEE. Trimming left V 2 bases short and J 3 bases short, with 11 bases between. The CDR3 runs 14 residues. The CDR3 loop reads CASSVTGGDTEAFF. In DNA form, the CDR3 reads TGTGCCAGCAGCGTCACGGGAGGGGACACTGAAGCTTTCTTT.

V is TRBV14 and J is TRBJ1-1; D unclear. The V end was cut by 1 base, the J end by 5 bases, with 11 bases between. Germline assignment: CDR1 SGHDN and CDR2 FVKESK. CDR3 length: 14 amino acids. The CDR3 reads CASSQVGRLTEAFF. DNA of the CDR3: TGTGCCAGCAGCCAAGTCGGGAGGCTTACTGAAGCTTTCTTT.

The CDR3 reads CASSPPGALESSYNEQFF. CDR3 DNA: TGCGCCAGCAGCCCGCCAGGAGCGCTCGAGAGCTCCTACAATGAGCAGTTCTTC. The genes are TRBV4-1 and TRBJ2-1; no firm D call. V lost 4 bases, J lost 0 bases, and 19 bases lay in between. The germline V gene has CDR1 MGHRA and CDR2 YSYEKL. The CDR3 has 18 residues.

The chain uses TRBV6-5 and TRBJ2-2; 8 bases agree with TRBD2. This CDR3 contains 16 residues. Germline V CDR1 and CDR2: MNHEY, SVGAGI. The ends lost 3 bases at V and 4 bases at J; junction bases unmatched: 7. The CDR3 DNA reads as TGTGCCAGCAGTTATCCGCTAGCGGGCCCCACCGGGGAGCTGTTTTTT. Translating gives CASSYPLAGPTGELFF.

The V and J genes are TRBV7-7 and TRBJ2-1; D perhaps matches TRBD1 (6 bases). The V and J ends lost 5 bases and 7 bases respectively, with 15 bases between them. CDR1 is SSHAT and CDR2 is FNYEAQ in the germline V gene (reference sequence). The CDR3 length is 14 residues. The CDR3 here is CASSLQQGMNEQFF. CDR3 sequence (DNA): TGTGCCAGCAGCCTTCAACAGGGAATGAATGAGCAGTTCTTC. Looking up the rest from reference TRBV7-7 and TRBJ2-1 gives the full variable domain: GAGVSQSPRYKVTKRGQDVTLRCDPISSHATLYWYQQALGQGPEFLTYFNYEAQPDKSGLPSDRFSAERPEGSISTLTIQRTEQRDSAMYRCASSLQQGMNEQFFGPGTRLTVL.

The chain combines TRBV7-9 with TRBJ1-5, with 8 nucleotides matching TRBD1. Trimming at V came to 4 bases and at J to 9 bases, leaving 2 bases not matched to a gene. The germline V gene encodes CDR1 SEHNR and CDR2 FQNEAQ (reference sequence). The CDR3 covers 12 residues. The CDR3 DNA is TGTGCCAGCAGCTCAGGACAGGGGCCCCAGCATTTT. Translated: CASSSGQGPQHF.

V usage is TRBV7-2 and J usage is TRBJ2-7; D is perhaps TRBD1 (5 bases). Germline V lookup: CDR1 SGHTA, CDR2 FQGNSA. The CDR3 spans 14 residues. V shed 2 bases and J shed 4 bases, with 12 bases lying between them. CDR3: CASSLRRAPYEQYF. Written as DNA, the CDR3 is TGTGCCAGCAGCTTACGCAGGGCTCCGTACGAGCAGTACTTC.

The CDR3 DNA sequence: TGCGCCAGCAGCCAAGATCGTACAGGGACTGGAAACACCATATATTTT. Its translation: CASSQDRTGTGNTIYF. The chain combines TRBV4-3 with TRBJ1-3; possibly TRBD1 for D (6 bases). V was trimmed by 0 bases and J by 2 bases, leaving 11 bases between them. This CDR3 comprises 16 residues. Germline CDR1 LGHNA, CDR2 YSLEER.

The V and J genes are TRBV5-1 and TRBJ2-7; a possible D gene is TRBD2 (12 bases). Between the trimmed V and J ends, which lost 5 bases and 4 bases, there was a span of 31 bases. Germline CDR1 and CDR2: SGHRS and YFSETQ. This CDR3 region has 19 residues. The CDR3 nucleotides are TGCGCCAGCAGACCCCTGGGGACAGGGGGGACTAGCGGGCGTTACGAGCAGTACTTC. Translation: CASRPLGTGGTSGRYEQYF.